These 28 T cell receptor beta chains were sequenced from one sample in a study of control samples from healthy donors and cancer patients. The table came from immunoSEQ multiplex PCR; TCRdb's copy has only in-frame clones and leaves some out. The sample includes fewer than 85,000 clones, 85% to 95% seen only once; the top ten take approximately 5.8%. Sequencing was performed on blood. All receptors derive from a woman aged 60 to 75 in good health.

This chain uses TRBV9 with TRBJ2-1; the match to TRBD2 covers 7 bases. V dropped 3 bases and J dropped 6; count of bases not matched to a gene: 9. This CDR3 spans 15 amino acids. The germline V gene has CDR1 SGDLS and CDR2 YYNGEE. Here the CDR3 reads CASSARGTKGNEQFF. In DNA, the CDR3 is TGTGCCAGCAGCGCCCGAGGGACTAAGGGCAATGAGCAGTTCTTC. The full variable domain, its missing parts supplied by reference TRBV9 and TRBJ2-1, is DSGVTQTPKHLITATGQRVTLRCSPRSGDLSVYWYQQSLDQGLQFLIQYYNGEERAKGNILERFSAQQFPDLHSELNLSSLELGDSALYFCASSARGTKGNEQFFGPGTRLTVL.

The J gene is TRBJ1-1, the V gene TRBV27, with 12 bases lining up with TRBD1. The V gene's germline CDR1 is MNHEY and CDR2 SMNVEV (reference sequence). The CDR3 extends over 15 amino acids. V shed 6 bases and J 4 bases; nucleotides not matched to a gene: 6. The CDR3: CASRPGQGAITEAFF. The CDR3 nucleotides are TGTGCCAGCAGACCGGGACAGGGGGCAATCACTGAAGCTTTCTTT.

CDR3 region: CASSRQGTYQETQYF. The CDR3 DNA follows: TGTGCCAGCAGCCGACAGGGGACCTACCAAGAGACCCAGTACTTC. This rearrangement joins TRBV11-2 to TRBJ2-5, with 8 nucleotides matching TRBD1. The CDR3 is 15 residues long. After removal of 5 bases from V and 0 bases from J, the junction contained 5 bases not matched to a gene. Germline CDR1 reads SGHAT; CDR2 reads FQNNGV.

The chain has TRBV27 and TRBJ1-2; D gene unclear. Trimming shortened V by 2 bases and J by 1 base, and 5 bases separated the two germline ends. The CDR3 consists of 13 residues. The germline V gene encodes CDR1 MNHEY and CDR2 SMNVEV (reference sequence). CDR3 DNA: TGTGCCAGCAGTTTAACCAGTAACTATGGCTACACCTTC. Its translation is CASSLTSNYGYTF.

This clone occurred once. The V gene is TRBV6-5, the J gene TRBJ2-7; 9 nucleotides match TRBD2. Germline CDR1 reads MNHEY; CDR2 reads SVGAGI. The CDR3 contains 15 residues. The ends lost 0 bases at V and 4 bases at J; junction bases unmatched: 4. In nucleotides, the CDR3 is TGTGCCAGCAGTTACTCGACTAGCGGACAATACGAGCAGTACTTC. It is translated as CASSYSTSGQYEQYF.

The chain joins TRBV30 to TRBJ2-7; 16 nucleotides align to TRBD2. CDR3 size: 19 residues. Losses at the gene ends were 4 bases for V and 1 base for J; bases not matched to a gene: 13. CDR1 is GTSNPN and CDR2 is SVGIG in the germline V gene (reference sequence). The CDR3 protein is CAWTPPGLAGGPFSYEQYF. CDR3 DNA sequence: TGTGCCTGGACCCCTCCGGGACTAGCGGGAGGGCCGTTTTCCTACGAGCAGTACTTC.

V is TRBV19 and J is TRBJ1-4; D gene unclear. The CDR3 length is 13 residues. The germline V gene has CDR1 LNHDA and CDR2 SQIVND (reference sequence). V lost 7 bases and J 4 bases, leaving 10 bases between the germline ends. Written as DNA, the CDR3 is TGTGCCAGTAATAACTGGAGTAATGAAAAACTGTTTTTT. Translation gives CASNNWSNEKLFF.

The J gene is TRBJ1-2, the V gene TRBV28, with 7 bases that match TRBD1. The ends lost 7 bases at V and 2 bases at J; junction bases unmatched: 4. CDR3 length: 13 residues. The V gene's germline CDR1 is MDHEN and CDR2 SYDVKM. CDR3 DNA sequence: TGTGCCAGCATCACGGGACAGAACTATGGCTACACCTTC. Translating it yields CASITGQNYGYTF.

This clone has only one observation. V is TRBV5-1 and J is TRBJ2-7; 12 nucleotides agree with TRBD2. The CDR3 totals 13 residues. CDR1 and CDR2 (germline): SGHRS, YFSETQ. V was clipped by 7 bases and J by 6 bases; unmatched bases: 5. DNA of the CDR3: TGCGCCAGCTCCCGGACTAGCGGGGTCGAGCAGTACTTC. Amino acids: CASSRTSGVEQYF.

The chain uses TRBV9 and TRBJ2-2, with TRBD1 matching 8 bases. This CDR3 comprises 15 residues. Trimming at V came to 0 bases and at J to 6 bases, leaving 4 bases not matched to a gene. CDR1 is SGDLS, CDR2 YYNGEE, per germline. CDR3 region: CASSVVQGVPGELFF. The CDR3 DNA is TGTGCCAGCAGCGTAGTACAGGGGGTACCCGGGGAGCTGTTTTTT.

The gene calls are TRBV7-3 and TRBJ2-3; D is perhaps TRBD2 (6 bases). Per germline, CDR1 SGHTA and CDR2 FQGTGA. V was pared by 0 bases and J by 5 bases, with 12 bases between. CDR3 length: 15 amino acids. For the CDR3, the DNA is TGTGCCAGCAGCTTAACGGGACTCCCAAGAGATACGCAGTATTTT. It yields the protein CASSLTGLPRDTQYF. Full variable domain (outside the CDR3, taken from reference TRBV7-3 and TRBJ2-3): GAGVSQTPSNKVTEKGKYVELRCDPISGHTALYWYRQSLGQGPEFLIYFQGTGAADDSGLPNDRFFAVRPEGSVSTLKIQRTERGDSAVYLCASSLTGLPRDTQYFGPGTRLTVL.

This rearrangement joins TRBV6-1 to TRBJ2-5, with 12 nucleotides matching TRBD1. The CDR3 covers 16 residues. The J segment lost 5 bases and the V segment lost 1 base, leaving 5 bases of the junction unmatched. Per germline, CDR1 MNHNS and CDR2 SASEGT. CDR3 region: CASSEEGGTGGETQYF. The CDR3 region has the DNA TGTGCCAGCAGTGAAGAGGGAGGGACAGGGGGCGAGACCCAGTACTTC.

This chain uses TRBV25-1 with TRBJ1-5; D ambiguous. This CDR3 spans 12 amino acids. The V end was cut by 2 bases, the J end by 4 bases, with 3 bases between. Germline CDR1 MGHDK, CDR2 SYGVNS. CDR3 DNA sequence: TGTGCCAGCAGTGAACCGAATCAGCCCCAGCATTTT. Encoded protein: CASSEPNQPQHF. The full variable domain, its missing parts supplied by reference TRBV25-1 and TRBJ1-5, is EADIYQTPRYLVIGTGKKITLECSQTMGHDKMYWYQQDPGMELHLIHYSYGVNSTEKGDLSSESTVSRIRTEHFPLTLESARPSHTSQYLCASSEPNQPQHFGDGTRLSIL.

The chain recombines TRBV15 with TRBJ2-1; 13 bases fit TRBD2. The V gene end was trimmed by 5 bases and the J gene end by 6 bases; junction bases not matched to a gene: 7. The CDR3 is made up of 16 amino acids. The germline CDR1 and CDR2 sequences are LNHNV and YYDKDF (reference sequence). The CDR3 reads CATSRAGTSGINEQFF. CDR3 sequence (DNA): TGTGCCACCAGCCGGGCCGGGACTAGCGGGATCAATGAGCAGTTCTTC.

This clone showed up just once. This chain connects TRBV7-2 to TRBJ2-1, with 9 bases matching TRBD1. The CDR3 runs 15 residues. V shed 5 bases, J shed 2 bases, and the junction held 4 bases outside the gene matches. Germline assignment: CDR1 SGHTA and CDR2 FQGNSA. The CDR3 nucleotides are TGTGCCAGCAGCGTGACAGGGGGGCCCTACAATGAGCAGTTCTTC. This codes for CASSVTGGPYNEQFF.

This clone occurred a few times. This rearrangement joins TRBV11-2 to TRBJ2-1; 8 bases line up with TRBD2. Germline values: CDR1 SGHAT, CDR2 FQNNGV. The length of the CDR3 is 15 residues. Unmatched junction bases numbered 8, after V lost 5 bases and J lost 5 bases. CDR3 sequence (DNA): TGTGCCAGCAGCGTTAGCGGGATGATGAACAATGAGCAGTTCTTC. It translates to CASSVSGMMNNEQFF.

The chain couples TRBV6-6 to TRBJ1-4; D not resolved. In germline, CDR1 is MNHNY, CDR2 SVGAGI (reference sequence). This CDR3 is built from 11 residues. V gave up 6 bases and J gave up 7 bases, with 6 bases separating them. The CDR3 loop reads CASSLSEKLFF. CDR3 DNA: TGTGCCAGCAGCTTGAGTGAAAAACTGTTTTTT.

The rearrangement links TRBV9 to TRBJ1-1; D ambiguous. The length of the CDR3 is 13 residues. Trimming pared 3 bases from V and 0 bases from J, leaving 6 bases between. Germline lookup yields CDR1 SGDLS and CDR2 YYNGEE. The CDR3 DNA sequence: TGTGCCAGCAGCGGGGGAATGAACACTGAAGCTTTCTTT. Its protein product is CASSGGMNTEAFF.

This clone was recorded only once. The chain carries TRBV19 and TRBJ2-7; 7 bases agree with TRBD1. This CDR3 is built from 14 residues. The V and J ends lost 1 base and 2 bases, in that order; junction bases with no gene match: 2. CDR1 LNHDA and CDR2 SQIVND come from the germline V gene (reference sequence). CDR3 DNA: TGTGCCAGTAGTATAGCCACAGGGGCCTACGAGCAGTACTTC. It codes for CASSIATGAYEQYF.

The V call is TRBV4-3, the J call TRBJ1-5; tentative D call: TRBD1 (5 bases). The length of the CDR3 is 15 residues. The V gene's germline CDR1 is LGHNA and CDR2 YSLEER. V lost 0 bases, J lost 5 bases, and 11 bases lay in between. The CDR3 spells CASSQDWRGDQPQHF. CDR3 sequence (DNA): TGCGCCAGCAGCCAAGATTGGAGGGGTGATCAGCCCCAGCATTTT.

The chain employs TRBV7-2 and TRBJ1-2; 9 bases are a match to TRBD1. Germline V gene sequence: CDR1 SGHTA, CDR2 FQGNSA. This CDR3 spans 13 amino acids. Trimming removed 3 bases from V and 7 bases from J; junction bases left unmatched: 3. As DNA, the CDR3 is TGTGCCAGCAGCTTCCGGGACAGGGCTGGCTACACCTTC. The encoded protein is CASSFRDRAGYTF. The full variable domain, its missing parts supplied by reference TRBV7-2 and TRBJ1-2, is GAGVSQSPSNKVTEKGKDVELRCDPISGHTALYWYRQSLGQGLEFLIYFQGNSAPDKSGLPSDRFSAERTGGSVSTLTIQRTQQEDSAVYLCASSFRDRAGYTFGSGTRLTVV.

V usage is TRBV7-9 and J usage is TRBJ1-4; D gene uncertain. V dropped 2 bases and J dropped 0 bases, with 13 bases sitting between them. The CDR3 covers 17 residues. The germline V gene has CDR1 SEHNR and CDR2 FQNEAQ (reference sequence). The CDR3 nucleotides read TGTGCCAGCAGCTTACCCCCGGACTCTCCAACTAATGAAAAACTGTTTTTT. This gives the protein CASSLPPDSPTNEKLFF.

V and J are TRBV19 and TRBJ1-5; 7 positions match TRBD1. The V gene end was trimmed by 5 bases and the J gene end by 6 bases; junction bases not matched to a gene: 7. The CDR3 runs to 14 residues. In germline, CDR1 is LNHDA, CDR2 SQIVND (reference sequence). This chain's CDR3 is CASSPQQGIQPQHF. The CDR3 region has the DNA TGTGCCAGTAGTCCTCAACAGGGGATTCAGCCCCAGCATTTT. The variable domain in full, completed from reference TRBV19 and TRBJ1-5, reads DGGITQSPKYLFRKEGQNVTLSCEQNLNHDAMYWYRQDPGQGLRLIYYSQIVNDFQKGDIAEGYSVSREKKESFPLTVTSAQKNPTAFYLCASSPQQGIQPQHFGDGTRLSIL.

This chain joins TRBV11-3 and TRBJ2-3; D is undetermined. The CDR3 loop spans 13 amino acids. Germline V gene data show CDR1 as SGHNT and CDR2 as YENEEA. Between the trimmed V and J ends, which lost 5 bases and 2 bases, there was a span of 8 bases. The CDR3 DNA reads as TGTGCCAGCAGCGCACGAGCCACAGATACGCAGTATTTT. It encodes CASSARATDTQYF.

The rearrangement uses TRBV28 and TRBJ2-7; 7 bases are shared with TRBD1. V was clipped by 5 bases and J by 2 bases; unmatched bases: 6. This CDR3 has 14 amino acids. Germline V CDR1 and CDR2: MDHEN, SYDVKM. The CDR3 sequence: CASSTTGATYEQYF. CDR3 sequence (DNA): TGTGCCAGCAGTACCACAGGGGCGACCTACGAGCAGTACTTC.

The CDR3 is CASSSTGVYEQYF. Here the CDR3 DNA reads TGTGCCAGTAGTTCGACAGGGGTATACGAGCAGTACTTC. This chain uses TRBV19 with TRBJ2-7, with 8 bases identical to TRBD1. The trim removed 5 bases at V and 4 bases at J, leaving 4 bases unmatched. This CDR3 has 13 residues. CDR1 is LNHDA, CDR2 SQIVND, per germline (reference sequence).

The chain recombines TRBV5-1 with TRBJ2-7; 8 bases fit TRBD1. CDR1 is SGHRS, CDR2 YFSETQ, per germline. The CDR3 is made up of 15 amino acids. V was pared by 1 base and J by 1 base, with 4 bases of the junction left unmatched. The CDR3 is CASSLTGQESYEQYF. The CDR3 DNA reads as TGCGCCAGCAGCTTGACGGGACAGGAGTCCTACGAGCAGTACTTC.

This chain joins TRBV28 and TRBJ2-5, with 7 bases identical to TRBD2. Losses at the gene ends were 5 bases for V and 13 bases for J; bases not matched to a gene: 13. This CDR3 has 13 amino acids. Germline lookup yields CDR1 MDHEN and CDR2 SYDVKM. CDR3 DNA sequence: TGTGCCAGCAGTAAATTCACTAGCGAATTGGGGTACTTC. This gives the protein CASSKFTSELGYF.